Presented here are 20 T cell receptor beta chains from one specimen sequenced in a study of blood T cells in healthy people across ages. A sample-barcoded 5' primer and a J-beta primer mix were used in a second PCR of roughly 7 to 11 cycles. One entry per CDR3 protein results from TCRdb running MiXCR on the 5' RACE reads. This sample has about 930,000 distinct CDR3 sequences, with 25% to 30% found just once. These same records also appear under a second study, on T cells of mothers and their children.

The specimen was blood. Receptors were obtained from a woman aged 40-49 years in good health.

In its sample, this clonotype was seen many times. V is TRBV7-2 and J is TRBJ2-3, with D possibly being TRBD1 (5 bases). Germline CDR1 reads SGHTA; CDR2 reads FQGNSA. The CDR3 length is 11 residues. Trimming removed 5 bases from V and 8 bases from J, with 8 bases in between. CDR3 DNA: TGTGCCAGCAGCCTCCAGGGTACGCAGTATTTT. Translating it yields CASSLQGTQYF.

The gene calls are TRBV6-2 or TRBV6-3 and TRBJ2-5, with D perhaps assigned TRBD1 or TRBD2 (5 bases each). The V and J ends lost 2 bases and 2 bases respectively, with 15 bases between them. Germline values: CDR1 MNHEY, CDR2 SVGEGT. This CDR3 region has 16 residues. CDR3 in DNA: TGTGCCAGCAGTTACACGGGACCAGCGGTACAAGAGACCCAGTACTTC. Protein sequence: CASSYTGPAVQETQYF.

V usage is TRBV6-4 and J usage is TRBJ2-7; D not certain. Germline V gene lookup returns CDR1 MRHNA and CDR2 SNTAGT. V dropped 9 bases and J dropped 7 bases, with 7 bases sitting between them. This CDR3 has 9 amino acids. CDR3 in amino acids: CASYNEQYF. The CDR3 DNA follows: TGTGCCAGTTACAATGAGCAGTACTTC.

The genes are TRBV20-1 and TRBJ1-1; maybe TRBD1 (5 bases). The CDR3 runs 13 residues. The germline V gene has CDR1 DFQATT and CDR2 SNEGSKA (reference sequence). V was cut by 3 bases and J by 4 bases, with 12 bases left in between. CDR3 nucleotides: TGCAGTGCTAGGGGGGGAACGGGCACTGAAGCTTTCTTT. This codes for CSARGGTGTEAFF.

The gene calls are TRBV7-2 and TRBJ2-7; D is undetermined. V was cut by 2 bases and J by 2 bases, with 7 bases left in between. The CDR3 has 13 amino acids. In germline, CDR1 is SGHTA, CDR2 FQGNSA. CDR3: CASSLKETYEQYF. The CDR3 coding sequence is TGTGCCAGCAGCTTAAAGGAAACCTACGAGCAGTACTTC.

This chain joins TRBV13 and TRBJ2-7; 7 nucleotides align to TRBD1. The junction had 7 bases not matched to a gene; V was cut back by 5 bases and J by 0 bases. Germline CDR1 reads PRHDT; CDR2 reads FYEKMQ (reference sequence). The CDR3 contains 15 residues. The CDR3 DNA sequence: TGTGCCAGCAGCCAGGGACAGAAAAGCTCCTACGAGCAGTACTTC. It yields the protein CASSQGQKSSYEQYF.

In this sample, this clonotype turned up a few times. The chain links TRBV6-1 to TRBJ1-1; 8 nucleotides agree with TRBD1. This CDR3 is built from 14 residues. Germline V gene data show CDR1 as MNHNS and CDR2 as SASEGT. The ends lost 4 bases at V and 4 bases at J; junction bases unmatched: 5. In nucleotides, the CDR3 is TGTGCCAGCAGTGTTAGACAGGGGCCCACTGAAGCTTTCTTT. The encoded protein is CASSVRQGPTEAFF.

Note on this clonotype: This may be a read error: a much more frequent sequence differs by one nucleotide. The chain is built from TRBV20-1 and TRBJ1-5, with D uncertain. CDR1 and CDR2 from the germline V gene are DFQATT and SNEGSKA (reference sequence). Trimming stripped 1 base from V and 5 bases from J, with 15 bases between. The CDR3 totals 15 residues. CDR3 in amino acids: CSARGPRARDQPQHF. In DNA form, the CDR3 reads TGCAGTGCTAGAGGTCCCCGGGCGCGGGATCAGCCCCAGCATTTT.

The V gene is TRBV12-3 or TRBV12-4, the J gene TRBJ2-5; D gene unclear. The CDR3 sequence is 14 residues long. Trimming took off 2 bases at V and 6 bases at J, with 13 bases between the two ends. The DNA for the CDR3 is TGTGCCAGCAGTTTAAGCCCCGTGGAGCAGACCCAGTACTTC. Translation: CASSLSPVEQTQYF.

This clonotype was counted many times. This rearrangement joins TRBV9 to TRBJ1-2, with D hard to call. CDR1 is SGDLS and CDR2 is YYNGEE in the germline V gene. V lost 0 bases and J lost 4, with 10 bases in between. The CDR3 runs to 14 residues. CDR3 loop: CASSVDSGFYGYTF. Here the CDR3 DNA reads TGTGCCAGCAGCGTAGACAGCGGATTCTATGGCTACACCTTC.

This clonotype has at least ten counts. The chain links TRBV6-1 to TRBJ2-3, with 7 bases identical to TRBD2. The V and J ends lost 8 bases and 4 bases, in that order; junction bases with no gene match: 6. Germline V gene sequence: CDR1 MNHNS, CDR2 SASEGT. This CDR3 comprises 13 residues. The CDR3 here is CASGLGRADTQYF. CDR3 in DNA: TGTGCCAGCGGACTAGGGAGGGCAGATACGCAGTATTTT.

This clonotype was detected many times. The V and J genes are TRBV6-4 and TRBJ2-7, with D hard to call. This CDR3 is built from 13 residues. Per germline, CDR1 MRHNA and CDR2 SNTAGT. The V and J ends lost 2 bases and 3 bases respectively, with 8 bases between them. CDR3 nucleotides: TGTGCCAGCAGTGACAACCCCGGCTACGAGCAGTACTTC. Protein sequence: CASSDNPGYEQYF.

A few counts support this clonotype. V and J are TRBV29-1 and TRBJ1-4; unclear D gene. Germline values: CDR1 SQVTM, CDR2 ANQGSEA. This CDR3 is built from 12 residues. The V end lost 6 bases, the J end lost 8 bases, and 13 bases lay between the germline ends. The CDR3 sequence is CSVAHGGEKLFF. In DNA, the CDR3 is TGCAGCGTCGCACACGGCGGGGAAAAACTGTTTTTT.

The chain joins TRBV3-1 to TRBJ1-2, with D perhaps TRBD1 (5 bases). The germline CDR1 and CDR2 sequences are LGHDT and YNNKEL (reference sequence). There are 13 residues in the CDR3. The ends were cut back, 4 bases at V and 8 bases at J, with 14 bases in the middle. The CDR3 nucleotides are TGTGCCAGCAGCCCAGGTGTAGGGGACGGCTACACCTTC. This codes for CASSPGVGDGYTF.

For this clonotype: Relative to the germline gene, one junction end is altered; a read error may explain this. The rearrangement joins TRBV3-1 to TRBJ1-2; D gene uncertain. CDR3 size: 11 residues. Germline CDR1 is LGHDT and CDR2 is YNNKEL (reference sequence). Written as DNA, the CDR3 is TGTGCTAGCAGCCATGGCTATGGCTACACCTTC. This gives the protein CASSHGYGYTF.

Turning to this clonotype: A read error may produce the germline difference seen at one junction end. The chain uses TRBV18 and TRBJ2-6, with a tentative D call TRBD2 (6 bases). Germline V CDR1 and CDR2: KGHSH, LQKENI. The CDR3 covers 15 residues. The CDR3 DNA reads as TGTGCCGGCTCACCAAACGGGGGTGGGGCCAACGTCCTGACTTTC. This translates into CAGSPNGGGANVLTF. Full variable domain (missing parts from reference TRBV18 and TRBJ2-6): NAGVMQNPRHLVRRRGQEARLRCSPMKGHSHVYWYRQLPEEGLKFMVYLQKENIIDESGMPKERFSAEFPKEGPSILRIQQVVRGDSAAYFCAGSPNGGGANVLTFGAGSRLTVL.

This clonotype was picked up many times. The chain couples TRBV7-3 to TRBJ2-7; 7 nucleotides align to TRBD1. After removal of 2 bases from V and 0 bases from J, the junction contained 10 bases not matched to a gene. The germline V gene has CDR1 SGHTA and CDR2 FQGTGA. The CDR3 spans 17 residues. CDR3: CASSLPDPGDSSYEQYF. In DNA, the CDR3 is TGTGCCAGCAGCTTACCCGACCCAGGGGACAGCTCCTACGAGCAGTACTTC.

J is TRBJ2-4 and V is TRBV18; TRBD1 agrees at 8 bases. This CDR3 comprises 16 residues. V was pared by 4 bases and J by 4 bases, with 9 bases of the junction left unmatched. CDR1 is KGHSH, CDR2 LQKENI, per germline. CDR3 nucleotides: TGTGCCAGCTCACGCTTAGATCAGGGGGCAAAAAACATTCAGTACTTC. It codes for CASSRLDQGAKNIQYF.

The CDR3 bases are TGTGCCAGCAGTGCGCGGACAGGCTCGTGGGGGAATGAAAAACTGTTTTTT. Protein sequence: CASSARTGSWGNEKLFF. The V and J genes are TRBV6-2 or TRBV6-3 and TRBJ1-4; the match to TRBD1 covers 7 bases. The germline gives CDR1 MNHEY, CDR2 SVGEGT. J gave up 5 bases and V 5 bases, and 14 bases lay outside the gene matches. CDR3 length: 17 amino acids.

This clonotype has at least ten counts. The chain is built from TRBV10-3 and TRBJ2-5, with TRBD2 matching 12 bases. The CDR3 covers 14 residues. Germline V lookup: CDR1 ENHRY, CDR2 SYGVKD. V lost 4 bases and J lost 4; bases outside the gene matches: 1. The CDR3 sequence: CAISGTSGIETQYF. The CDR3 DNA reads TGTGCCATCAGTGGGACTAGCGGGATAGAGACCCAGTACTTC.